Each of the 18 T cell receptor beta chains below was sequenced from the same sample in a study of cytomegalovirus exposure and HLA in healthy donors. This PCR relied on a set of 60 Vbeta primers and 13 Jbeta primers. Data came from immunoSEQ multiplex PCR; TCRdb stores just in-frame clones and leaves some out. The data hold around 67,000 clones, with less than 80% observed a single time. Sequenced sample: PBMCs. The origin of the receptors is a woman aged 45-60 years in good health and CMV-seronegative.

This chain links TRBV6-5 with TRBJ2-1, with 16 bases aligning to TRBD2. Trimming removed 6 bases from V and 9 bases from J; junction bases left unmatched: 5. CDR1 and CDR2 (germline): MNHEY, SVGAGI. The CDR3 runs to 15 residues. This chain's CDR3 is CASRGLAGGPGEQFF. CDR3 DNA: TGTGCCAGCAGGGGACTAGCGGGAGGGCCGGGTGAGCAGTTCTTC.

The rearrangement uses TRBV13 and TRBJ2-2; D is possibly TRBD2 (5 bases). V was clipped by 5 bases and J by 4 bases, with 8 bases between them. This CDR3 contains 13 residues. The germline gives CDR1 PRHDT, CDR2 FYEKMQ (reference sequence). The CDR3 protein is CASSRAGTGELFF. CDR3 bases: TGTGCCAGCAGCCGCGCGGGCACCGGGGAGCTGTTTTTT.

J is TRBJ1-1 and V is TRBV2, with 7 bases lining up with TRBD1. Per germline, CDR1 SNHLY and CDR2 FYNNEI. The CDR3 runs 12 residues. V dropped 10 bases and J dropped 1; count of bases not matched to a gene: 3. The CDR3 loop is CATRDRNTEAFF. The DNA of the CDR3 is TGTGCCACCAGGGACAGGAACACTGAAGCTTTCTTT.

This clone was picked up a small number of times. A far larger clone lies a single base away; this is likely a read error. The rearrangement links TRBV5-6 to TRBJ2-7, with 10 bases matching TRBD1. Losses at the gene ends were 4 bases for V and 1 base for J; bases not matched to a gene: 8. Germline CDR1 reads SGHDT; CDR2 reads YYEEEE. This CDR3 comprises 16 residues. The CDR3 nucleotides read TGTGCCAGCAGCGCTTCGGGACAGGGGCAATCCTACGAGCAGTACTTC. Encoded protein: CASSASGQGQSYEQYF. Filled out from reference TRBV5-6 and TRBJ2-7, the complete variable domain reads DAGVTQSPTHLIKTRGQQVTLRCSPKSGHDTVSWYQQALGQGPQFIFQYYEEEERQRGNFPDRFSGHQFPNYSSELNVNALLLGDSALYLCASSASGQGQSYEQYFGPGTRLTVT.

The chain joins TRBV2 to TRBJ2-1; 7 nucleotides align to TRBD2. The V and J ends lost 6 bases and 6 bases, in that order; junction bases with no gene match: 14. Germline CDR1 reads SNHLY; CDR2 reads FYNNEI. The CDR3 covers 16 residues. The CDR3 here is CASRVSLAANVNEQFF. In DNA form, the CDR3 reads TGTGCCAGCAGGGTATCTCTAGCGGCGAACGTCAATGAGCAGTTCTTC.

This clone appeared a few times. The chain is built from TRBV19 and TRBJ2-3, with TRBD2 identical over 12 bases. Germline lookup yields CDR1 LNHDA and CDR2 SQIVND (reference sequence). V gave up 4 bases and J gave up 6 bases; unmatched junction bases: 5. The CDR3 covers 15 residues. The CDR3, as DNA: TGTGCCAGTAGTAGCCTAGCGGGAGGGCCGGATACGCAGTATTTT. Its protein product is CASSSLAGGPDTQYF.

The chain couples TRBV6-5 to TRBJ1-5, with TRBD1 matching over 8 bases. Looked up from germline, CDR1 is MNHEY and CDR2 is SVGAGI. There are 15 residues in the CDR3. The trim removed 0 bases at V and 2 bases at J, leaving 0 bases unmatched. In DNA, the CDR3 is TGTGCCAGCAGTTACTCGGGACAGGGCAATCAGCCCCAGCATTTT. Translation gives CASSYSGQGNQPQHF.

In its sample, this clone ranks as medium-sized. The chain joins TRBV19 to TRBJ1-5; 7 bases line up with TRBD1. V lost 10 bases, J lost 4 bases, and 10 bases stayed unmatched. CDR1 and CDR2 (germline): LNHDA, SQIVND (reference sequence). This CDR3 has 14 amino acids. The CDR3 loop is CATNDRDSNQPQHF. CDR3 bases: TGTGCCACTAATGACCGGGACAGTAATCAGCCCCAGCATTTT.

The V gene is TRBV4-2, the J gene TRBJ2-1; 8 bases fit TRBD2. The CDR3 extends over 16 amino acids. Germline-derived CDR1 and CDR2 are LGHNA and YNFKEQ. Germline trimming cut 2 bases from V and 0 bases from J; bases unmatched to any gene: 3. CDR3 in amino acids: CASSQRAGDSYNEQFF. DNA for the CDR3: TGTGCCAGCAGCCAACGAGCGGGAGACTCCTACAATGAGCAGTTCTTC.

In its sample, this clone ranks as medium-sized. The chain employs TRBV28 and TRBJ1-4; 8 bases line up with TRBD1. The germline gives CDR1 MDHEN, CDR2 SYDVKM. The ends lost 5 bases at V and 11 bases at J; junction bases unmatched: 10. CDR3 length equals 14 residues. The CDR3 DNA is TGTGCCAGCAGTCAGGGGGCCCTTTGGGAGAAACTGTTTTTT. It encodes CASSQGALWEKLFF.

The chain carries TRBV10-3 and TRBJ2-7; D may be TRBD2 (6 bases). The CDR3 has 13 residues. The V gene lost 7 bases and the J gene lost 9 bases, with 19 bases spanning the gap. CDR1 ENHRY and CDR2 SYGVKD come from the germline V gene. Here the CDR3 reads CAITLAEEGRQYF. CDR3 DNA sequence: TGTGCCATCACTCTGGCGGAGGAGGGTCGGCAGTACTTC.

The genes are TRBV28 and TRBJ2-1, with a weak D call TRBD2 (5 bases). The CDR3 loop spans 13 amino acids. Trimming removed 10 bases from V and 8 bases from J, with 18 bases in between. Per germline, CDR1 MDHEN and CDR2 SYDVKM. The CDR3 loop reads CATVNVGRDEQFF. CDR3 DNA sequence: TGTGCCACGGTCAATGTAGGGAGAGATGAGCAGTTCTTC.

Note on this clone: One end of the junction varies from germline; a read error may be responsible. The rearrangement joins TRBV7-9 to TRBJ1-1; 10 bases map to TRBD1. The CDR3 runs to 17 residues. CDR1 is SEHNR and CDR2 is FQNEAQ in the germline V gene (reference sequence). CDR3 residues: CGSSFTGQGRMDTEAFF. The CDR3 DNA reads as TGTGGCAGCAGCTTTACGGGACAGGGGAGGATGGACACTGAAGCTTTCTTT.

The chain recombines TRBV5-1 with TRBJ2-1, with a tentative D call TRBD2 (7 bases). In germline, CDR1 is SGHRS, CDR2 YFSETQ. The ends were cut back, 1 base at V and 0 bases at J, with 23 bases in the middle. CDR3 length: 20 residues. The CDR3 DNA sequence: TGCGCCAGCAGCTTGAGGGGGGGTAGCGGAGCCCCCAGCTCCTACAATGAGCAGTTCTTC. Residues: CASSLRGGSGAPSSYNEQFF.

The genes are TRBV29-1 and TRBJ1-1; the D is unclear. This CDR3 is 11 amino acids long. The germline CDR1 and CDR2 sequences are SQVTM and ANQGSEA. The V gene lost 6 bases and the J gene lost 9 bases, with 14 bases spanning the gap. CDR3 DNA sequence: TGCAGCGTAGACCGGGTGCCGCAAGCTTTCTTT. Its protein is CSVDRVPQAFF.

This clone was seen a handful of times. This chain connects TRBV6-5 to TRBJ1-1; 8 bases line up with TRBD1. Germline assignment: CDR1 MNHEY and CDR2 SVGAGI. This CDR3 region has 13 residues. Germline trimming cut 2 bases from V and 8 bases from J; bases unmatched to any gene: 4. The CDR3 DNA reads as TGTGCCAGCAGTTACAAGAGGGACAGGGAAGCTTTCTTT. Translated, it gives CASSYKRDREAFF.

V is TRBV30 and J is TRBJ1-5; 7 bases fit TRBD1. V shed 1 base and J 4 bases; nucleotides not matched to a gene: 4. The CDR3 contains 14 residues. Germline CDR1 reads GTSNPN; CDR2 reads SVGIG (reference sequence). The CDR3 DNA is TGTGCCTGGAGTGCCGGGACAGCAAATCAGCCCCAGCATTTT. It codes for CAWSAGTANQPQHF. Filled out from reference TRBV30 and TRBJ1-5, the complete variable domain reads SQTIHQWPATLVQPVGSPLSLECTVEGTSNPNLYWYRQAAGRGLQLLFYSVGIGQISSEVPQNLSASRPQDRQFILSSKKLLLSDSGFYLCAWSAGTANQPQHFGDGTRLSIL.

The chain joins TRBV5-3 to TRBJ1-1; D uncertain. TRBV5-3 is classed as an ORF, of uncertain function. The CDR3 extends over 11 amino acids. V lost 5 bases to trimming and J lost 12 bases, with 14 bases between them. The CDR3 spells CARSRGMVTFF. The CDR3 coding sequence is TGTGCCAGAAGTCGGGGAATGGTAACTTTCTTT.